The 9 T cell receptor beta chains presented below share a single source sample, sequenced in a study of T cell changes during pregnancy in multiple sclerosis. TCRdb's table, derived via immunoSEQ multiplex PCR, lists solely in-frame clones and lacks some. The sample shows fewer than 45,000 clones, about nine tenths of them seen only once. The sample was CD4+ T cells from peripheral blood mononuclear cells, taken in the first trimester of pregnancy. These receptors were taken from a female donor with multiple sclerosis, enrolled in a pregnancy study.

The chain uses TRBV6-5 and TRBJ2-7, with 7 bases aligning to TRBD1. The ends lost 2 bases at V and 2 bases at J; junction bases unmatched: 9. CDR1 is MNHEY and CDR2 is SVGAGI in the germline V gene. The CDR3 has 16 amino acids. The CDR3 sequence is CASSYAFGQEAYEQYF. CDR3 coding DNA: TGTGCCAGCAGTTACGCCTTCGGACAGGAAGCCTACGAGCAGTACTTC.

CDR3 in DNA: TGTGCCAGCAGTTGGGGCTATGAGCAGTTCTTC. Translated, it gives CASSWGYEQFF. The V and J genes are TRBV6-1 and TRBJ2-1; a possible D gene is TRBD1 (5 bases). This CDR3 region has 11 residues. With 5 bases removed from V and 8 bases from J, the gap between germline ends came to 7 bases. The germline V gene has CDR1 MNHNS and CDR2 SASEGT.

V gene TRBV30 combines with J gene TRBJ1-6; 9 nucleotides match TRBD1. CDR3 size: 14 residues. Germline-derived CDR1 and CDR2 are GTSNPN and SVGIG (reference sequence). Unmatched junction bases numbered 8, after V lost 7 bases and J lost 7 bases. For the CDR3, the DNA is TGTGCCTCCGACACCGGGACAGGGAATTCACCCCTCCACTTT. This sequence encodes CASDTGTGNSPLHF.

V gene TRBV10-3 combines with J gene TRBJ1-1; a possible D gene is TRBD1 (6 bases). Germline V gives CDR1 ENHRY, CDR2 SYGVKD. The length of the CDR3 is 15 residues. With 0 bases removed from V and 1 base from J, the gap between germline ends came to 9 bases. The CDR3 DNA follows: TGTGCCATCAGTGAGTCGGAGACAGGGAACACTGAAGCTTTCTTT. It yields the protein CAISESETGNTEAFF.

The V and J genes are TRBV7-6 and TRBJ1-5, with D unresolved. The CDR3 contains 13 residues. Trimming took off 2 bases at V and 5 bases at J, with 7 bases between the two ends. Germline-derived CDR1 and CDR2 are SGHVS and FNYEAQ. The CDR3 reads CASSLSGDQPQHF. The CDR3, as DNA: TGTGCCAGCAGCTTATCGGGAGATCAGCCCCAGCATTTT.

The chain couples TRBV18 to TRBJ1-4; D remains unclear. V was clipped by 6 bases and J by 1 base, with 6 bases between them. The V gene's germline CDR1 is KGHSH and CDR2 LQKENI. The CDR3 is made up of 13 amino acids. The CDR3 loop reads CASSGGTNEKLFF. Written as DNA, the CDR3 is TGTGCCAGCTCCGGCGGAACTAATGAAAAACTGTTTTTT.

The CDR3 loop is CASSLAHPGAGGRETQYF. The CDR3 DNA is TGTGCCAGCAGCTTAGCCCACCCAGGGGCGGGGGGGCGGGAGACCCAGTACTTC. This chain joins TRBV11-2 and TRBJ2-5; 9 nucleotides match TRBD2. CDR1 and CDR2 from the germline V gene are SGHAT and FQNNGV. This CDR3 contains 18 residues. V shed 1 base, J shed 5 bases, and the junction held 14 bases outside the gene matches. The variable domain in full, completed from reference TRBV11-2 and TRBJ2-5, reads EAGVAQSPRYKIIEKRQSVAFWCNPISGHATLYWYQQILGQGPKLLIQFQNNGVVDDSQLPKDRFSAERLKGVDSTLKIQPAKLEDSAVYLCASSLAHPGAGGRETQYFGPGTRLLVL.

This clone was counted once. The chain combines TRBV5-1 with TRBJ2-7, with TRBD2 as a possible D gene (6 bases). CDR1 and CDR2 from the germline V gene are SGHRS and YFSETQ. The ends were cut back, 4 bases at V and 2 bases at J, with 10 bases in the middle. The length of the CDR3 is 13 residues. The CDR3 DNA follows: TGCGCCAGCAGCGGCGGGACTCCCTACGAGCAGTACTTC. This codes for CASSGGTPYEQYF.

The gene calls are TRBV5-5 and TRBJ2-1; 7 bases line up with TRBD1. Losses at the gene ends were 0 bases for V and 9 bases for J; bases not matched to a gene: 18. This CDR3 comprises 18 residues. The germline V gene has CDR1 SGHKS and CDR2 YYEKEE (reference sequence). Here the CDR3 reads CASSLGVRSGQRGREQFF. The CDR3 DNA is TGTGCCAGCAGCTTGGGGGTAAGGAGCGGTCAAAGGGGGCGTGAGCAGTTCTTC. The complete variable domain, with remaining parts taken from reference TRBV5-5 and TRBJ2-1, reads DAGVTQSPTHLIKTRGQQVTLRCSPISGHKSVSWYQQVLGQGPQFIFQYYEKEERGRGNFPDRFSARQFPNYSSELNVNALLLGDSALYLCASSLGVRSGQRGREQFFGPGTRLTVL.